These T cell receptor beta chains were read from a single sample in a study of blood T cell repertoires in COVID-19. Sequencing used immunoSEQ multiplex PCR; TCRdb keeps in-frame clones, though not all of them. The sample carries 150,000 to 250,000 clones, roughly 83% recorded once. Sequences were obtained from peripheral blood. These receptor sequences come from a woman aged 40 to 50 with COVID-19, enrolled during active disease. Each CDR3 is given with its conserved first and last residue. The D gene is left open where the match is weak. The size entry is marked missing in some rows and otherwise reads once, few, many or a size class.

>TRBJ1-5|NA|few|TRBV4-2
CASSQSASGHSNQPQHF
TGTGCCAGCAGCCAATCAGCTTCCGGACATAGCAATCAGCCCCAGCATTTT
>TRBJ1-6|TRBD1|NA|TRBV7-8
CASSPGTGDGDSPLHF
TGTGCCAGCAGCCCCGGGACAGGGGATGGGGATTCACCCCTCCACTTT
>TRBJ2-3|TRBD2|once|TRBV4-2
CASSQDMASGPTVTDTQYF
TGTGCCAGCAGCCAAGATATGGCTAGCGGGCCCACTGTTACAGATACGCAGTATTTT
>TRBJ1-4|TRBD1|NA|TRBV2
CASRKRGQWIEKTNEKLFF
TGTGCCAGCAGAAAAAGGGGACAGTGGATTGAGAAAACTAATGAAAAACTGTTTTTT
>TRBJ2-1|NA|NA|TRBV7-6
CASSLEAVSYNEQFF
TGTGCCAGCAGCTTAGAGGCGGTCTCCTACAATGAGCAGTTCTTC
>TRBJ2-5|NA|NA|TRBV28
CASSTPYRVPQETQYF
TGTGCCAGCAGTACCCCTTACAGGGTCCCCCAAGAGACCCAGTACTTC
>TRBJ1-6|NA|NA|TRBV3-1/TRBV3-2
CASSQATSGVPNNSPLHF
TGTGCCAGCAGCCAAGCAACATCCGGAGTCCCGAATAATTCACCCCTCCACTTT
>TRBJ2-7|TRBD1|many|TRBV7-6
CASSLTDRGLNEQYF
TGTGCCAGCAGCTTAACGGACAGGGGGCTGAACGAGCAGTACTTC
>TRBJ1-2|NA|NA|TRBV5-6
CASSLFLSDPRGVVGYTF
TGTGCCAGCAGCTTGTTTCTTTCGGACCCTCGGGGGGTTGTCGGCTACACCTTC
>TRBJ2-4|NA|NA|TRBV5-4
CASSPSRQSIDNIQYF
TGTGCCAGCAGCCCCTCTCGACAGAGTATCGATAACATTCAGTACTTC
>TRBJ2-1|TRBD2|NA|TRBV30
CAWSVTSGGTYNEQFF
TGTGCCTGGAGTGTTACCTCGGGGGGAACGTACAATGAGCAGTTCTTC
>TRBJ2-5|NA|once|TRBV29-1
CSVVGGGETQYF
TGCAGCGTTGTAGGGGGGGGAGAGACCCAGTACTTC
>TRBJ2-3|NA|once|TRBV12-3/TRBV12-4
CASRTRSDTQYF
TGTGCCAGCAGGACTAGGTCAGATACGCAGTATTTT
>TRBJ1-2|TRBD1|NA|TRBV19
CASSTRQGSYGYTF
TGTGCCAGTAGTACTCGACAGGGGTCCTATGGCTACACCTTC
>TRBJ2-7|NA|NA|TRBV30
CAWSGGPYEQYF
TGTGCCTGGAGTGGGGGGCCGTACGAGCAGTACTTC
>TRBJ2-3|NA|NA|TRBV6-5
CASLRGLDTQYF
TGTGCCAGCTTGCGGGGCCTAGATACGCAGTATTTT
>TRBJ1-1|NA|NA|TRBV11-3
CASSLRAGTEAFF
TGTGCCAGCAGCCTCAGGGCTGGCACTGAAGCTTTCTTT
>TRBJ1-1|NA|NA|TRBV6-2/TRBV6-3
CASSYSSHMNTEAFF
TGTGCCAGCAGTTACTCGTCTCACATGAACACTGAAGCTTTCTTT
>TRBJ1-6|NA|NA|TRBV6-5
CASTLSRDSPLHF
TGTGCCAGCACCTTATCCAGGGATTCACCCCTCCACTTT
>TRBJ1-2|TRBD1|NA|TRBV5-1
CASSPPEQGARYGYTF
TGCGCCAGCAGCCCACCGGAGCAGGGGGCGAGGTATGGCTACACCTTC
>TRBJ2-1|NA|NA|TRBV14
CASSLPRTGSYNEQFF
TGTGCCAGCAGCCTGCCCAGGACTGGCTCCTACAATGAGCAGTTCTTC
>TRBJ2-6|NA|NA|TRBV5-4
CASNTVSGANVLTF
TGTGCCAGCAATACTGTCTCTGGGGCCAACGTCCTGACTTTC
>TRBJ1-1|TRBD1|NA|TRBV6-5
CASSYRDRGRAFF
TGTGCCAGCAGTTACAGGGACAGGGGGCGAGCTTTCTTT
>TRBJ2-2|TRBD1|NA|TRBV2
CASRGTGNTGELFF
TGTGCCAGCAGGGGGACAGGGAACACCGGGGAGCTGTTTTTT
>TRBJ1-1|NA|NA|TRBV6-5
CASSQPGLEAFF
TGTGCCAGCAGTCAACCGGGACTCGAAGCTTTCTTT
>TRBJ2-7|TRBD2|NA|TRBV15
CATSRDGGGEQYF
TGTGCCACCAGCAGAGACGGGGGGGGCGAGCAGTACTTC
>TRBJ2-3|NA|NA|TRBV27
CASSPTVNTQYF
TGTGCCAGCAGTCCTACGGTTAATACGCAGTATTTT
>TRBJ1-2|NA|NA|TRBV9
CASSVRQAYGYTF
TGTGCCAGCAGCGTAAGACAGGCCTATGGCTACACCTTC
>TRBJ1-5|TRBD1|NA|TRBV7-2
CASSFTTGGWNQPQHF
TGTGCCAGCAGCTTTACGACAGGGGGTTGGAATCAGCCCCAGCATTTT
>TRBJ1-3|NA|NA|TRBV5-4
CASSASPGSGNTIYF
TGTGCCAGCAGCGCAAGCCCAGGGTCCGGAAACACCATATATTTT
>TRBJ2-1|TRBD2|NA|TRBV2
CASSFKRENEQFF
TGTGCCAGCAGTTTCAAGCGGGAAAATGAGCAGTTCTTC
>TRBJ2-7|TRBD2|NA|TRBV5-1
CASSLAGFARAGTIYEQYF
TGCGCCAGCAGCTTGGCTGGGTTTGCACGAGCGGGAACGATCTACGAGCAGTACTTC
>TRBJ2-1|TRBD1|NA|TRBV5-6
CASSRGTASNLFF
TGTGCCAGCAGCAGGGGGACAGCCTCTAATCTGTTCTTC
>TRBJ1-2|TRBD1|NA|TRBV12-3/TRBV12-4
CASTRTGNYGYTF
TGTGCCAGCACCCGGACAGGAAACTATGGCTACACCTTC
>TRBJ2-2|NA|many|TRBV27
CASSPRVVSGQRTGELFF
TGTGCCAGCAGTCCCAGGGTGGTGAGCGGACAGAGAACCGGGGAGCTGTTTTTT
>TRBJ2-1|NA|NA|TRBV7-9
CASRQEDNEQFF
TGTGCCAGCCGACAGGAGGACAATGAGCAGTTCTTC
>TRBJ2-2|TRBD2|few|TRBV11-2
CASSSPRTSGRGELFF
TGTGCCAGCAGCTCCCCCAGGACTAGCGGGAGGGGGGAGCTGTTTTTT
>TRBJ2-3|TRBD2|NA|TRBV7-8
CASSSDAGGLMYF
TGTGCCAGCAGCTCTGACGCGGGGGGCCTGATGTATTTT
>TRBJ1-5|NA|few|TRBV4-1
CASSLSGTTFNQPQHF
TGCGCCAGCAGCCTCTCCGGGACAACCTTCAATCAGCCCCAGCATTTT
>TRBJ2-3|NA|NA|TRBV12-1
CASSFALNRGRAGDTQYF
TGTGCCAGCAGCTTTGCGCTGAACCGCGGGAGGGCCGGAGATACGCAGTATTTT
>TRBJ1-3|NA|NA|TRBV7-8
CASSLSTEGNTIYF
TGTGCCAGCAGCTTATCAACAGAAGGAAACACCATATATTTT
>TRBJ1-1|NA|NA|TRBV3-1/TRBV3-2
CASSQELLRFTEAFF
TGTGCCAGCAGCCAAGAGCTCCTAAGATTCACTGAAGCTTTCTTT
>TRBJ2-3|NA|NA|TRBV18
CASSPHPSDTQYF
TGTGCCAGCTCCCCCCACCCTAGCGATACGCAGTATTTT
>TRBJ2-7|TRBD1|NA|TRBV3-1/TRBV3-2
CASSLLDRRNLAGYEQYF
TGTGCCAGCAGCCTCCTGGACAGGCGGAATTTAGCAGGCTACGAGCAGTACTTC
>TRBJ1-4|TRBD1|NA|TRBV27
CASSWTGSVEKLFF
TGTGCCAGCAGCTGGACAGGGAGTGTCGAAAAACTGTTTTTT
>TRBJ1-6|NA|NA|TRBV11-2
CASSPRPSDNSPLHF
TGTGCCAGCAGCCCGAGGCCCAGCGATAATTCACCCCTCCACTTT
>TRBJ2-1|TRBD1|NA|TRBV12-3/TRBV12-4
CASRQGAYNEQFF
TGTGCCAGCAGGCAGGGGGCCTACAATGAGCAGTTCTTC
>TRBJ1-4|NA|NA|TRBV5-6
CASTPWPDTVGNEKLFF
TGTGCCAGCACCCCATGGCCGGACACTGTCGGTAATGAAAAACTGTTTTTT
>TRBJ2-7|TRBD1|NA|TRBV5-4
CASSRTSGQLTYEQYF
TGTGCCAGCAGCCGTACCTCGGGACAGCTAACCTACGAGCAGTACTTC
>TRBJ2-3|TRBD1|few|TRBV19
CASTPTGTLADTQYF
TGTGCCAGTACCCCGACAGGGACCCTTGCAGATACGCAGTATTTT
>TRBJ1-3|NA|NA|TRBV6-5
CASSFSHRDGNTIYF
TGTGCCAGCAGTTTCTCTCACAGGGATGGAAACACCATATATTTT
>TRBJ2-1|TRBD1|NA|TRBV7-2
CASSSGQYNEQFF
TGTGCCAGCAGCTCGGGACAGTACAATGAGCAGTTCTTC
>TRBJ1-3|NA|NA|TRBV7-6
CASSLDWGNGNTIYF
TGTGCCAGCAGCTTAGATTGGGGCAATGGAAACACCATATATTTT
>TRBJ2-2|NA|NA|TRBV10-3
CATTVLVTGELFF
TGTGCCACAACCGTTCTAGTCACCGGGGAGCTGTTTTTT
>TRBJ2-7|TRBD2|NA|TRBV5-8
CASSLRREGRSEQYF
TGTGCCAGCAGCTTGCGGCGGGAGGGCCGCAGCGAGCAGTACTTC